This T cell receptor (beta chain) was observed in a study of cytomegalovirus exposure and HLA in healthy donors. Germline V lookup: CDR1 LGHNA, CDR2 YSLEER. The V segment lost 6 bases and the J segment 2 bases; nucleotides outside the gene matches: 7. The CDR3 extends over 16 amino acids. PCR used 60 Vbeta primers and 13 Jbeta primers. TCRdb's table, derived via immunoSEQ multiplex PCR, lists solely in-frame clones and lacks some. The data hold 100,000 to 150,000 clones, with 84% observed a single time. Healthy people donating bone marrow made up the donors. Study results and caveats: The authors confirmed in vitro that three CMV-associated chains were specific for CMV antigens. There were reportedly fewer N-insertions in an Asian-associated ancestry cluster than the roughly 700-donor mean, in a later analysis.

Concerning this clone itself: Its antigen is as yet unknown.

Sequencing was performed on PBMCs. The clonotype originates from a man in his fifties or sixties in good health and CMV-seronegative. The genes are TRBV4-3 and TRBJ2-3, with 11 bases fitting TRBD2. The CDR3 nucleotides read TGCGCCAGCAGGTCGTCTAGCGGGGGGCCCACAGATACGCAGTATTTT. Residues: CASRSSSGGPTDTQYF.